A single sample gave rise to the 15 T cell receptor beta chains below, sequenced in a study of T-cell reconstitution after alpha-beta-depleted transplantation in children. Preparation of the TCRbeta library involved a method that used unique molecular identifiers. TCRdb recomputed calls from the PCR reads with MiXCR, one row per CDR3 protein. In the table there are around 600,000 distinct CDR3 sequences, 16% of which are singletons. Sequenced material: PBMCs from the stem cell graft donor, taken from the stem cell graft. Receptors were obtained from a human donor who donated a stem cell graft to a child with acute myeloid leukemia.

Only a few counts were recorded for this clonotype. The CDR3 sequence: CASSQGQGENGYTF. CDR3 coding DNA: TGTGCCAGCAGCCAAGGACAGGGAGAGAATGGCTACACCTTC. The chain links TRBV3-1 to TRBJ1-2; 7 bases line up with TRBD1. Germline V lookup: CDR1 LGHDT, CDR2 YNNKEL (reference sequence). The length of the CDR3 is 14 residues. The V segment lost 1 base and the J segment 6 bases; nucleotides outside the gene matches: 5. Filled out from reference TRBV3-1 and TRBJ1-2, the complete variable domain reads DTAVSQTPKYLVTQMGNDKSIKCEQNLGHDTMYWYKQDSKKFLKIMFSYNNKELIINETVPNRFSPKSPDKAHLNLHINSLELGDSAVYFCASSQGQGENGYTFGSGTRLTVV.

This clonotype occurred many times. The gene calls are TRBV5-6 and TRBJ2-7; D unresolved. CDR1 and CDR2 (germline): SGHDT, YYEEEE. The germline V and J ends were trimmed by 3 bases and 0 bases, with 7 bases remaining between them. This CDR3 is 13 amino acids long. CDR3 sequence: CASSWGGSYEQYV. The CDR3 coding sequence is TGTGCCAGCAGCTGGGGTGGCTCCTACGAGCAGTACGTC.

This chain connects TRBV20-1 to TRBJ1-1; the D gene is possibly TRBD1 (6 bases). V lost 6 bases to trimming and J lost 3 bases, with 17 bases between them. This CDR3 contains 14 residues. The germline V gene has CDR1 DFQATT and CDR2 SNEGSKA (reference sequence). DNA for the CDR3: TGCAGTGCAAAGAGCCGGGACATCTACACTGAAGCTTTCTTT. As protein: CSAKSRDIYTEAFF.

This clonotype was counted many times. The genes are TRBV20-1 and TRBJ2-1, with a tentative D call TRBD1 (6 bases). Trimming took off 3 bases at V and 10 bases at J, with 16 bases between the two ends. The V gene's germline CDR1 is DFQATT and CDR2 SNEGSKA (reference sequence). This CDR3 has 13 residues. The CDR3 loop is CSASDFRGLEQFF. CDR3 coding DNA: TGCAGTGCTAGTGATTTCAGGGGTCTCGAGCAGTTCTTC.

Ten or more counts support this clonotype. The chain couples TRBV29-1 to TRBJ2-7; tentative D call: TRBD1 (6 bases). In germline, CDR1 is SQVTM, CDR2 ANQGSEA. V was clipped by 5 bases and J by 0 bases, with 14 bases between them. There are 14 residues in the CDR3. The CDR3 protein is CSVSRTADSYEQYF. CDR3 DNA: TGCAGCGTTTCCCGGACAGCCGACTCCTACGAGCAGTACTTC.

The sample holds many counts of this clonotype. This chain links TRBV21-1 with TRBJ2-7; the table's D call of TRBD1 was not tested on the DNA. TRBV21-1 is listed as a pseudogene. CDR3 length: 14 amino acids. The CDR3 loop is CASSFRDSSYEQYV. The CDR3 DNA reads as TGTGCCAGCAGCTTTCGGGACAGCTCCTACGAGCAGTACGTC.

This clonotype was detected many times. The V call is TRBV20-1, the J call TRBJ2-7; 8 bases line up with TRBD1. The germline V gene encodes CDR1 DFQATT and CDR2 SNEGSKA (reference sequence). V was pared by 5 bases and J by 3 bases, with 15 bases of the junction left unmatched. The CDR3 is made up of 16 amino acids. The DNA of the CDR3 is TGCAGTGCTGGCTCAGGGGGCCCATGGAATCTCTACGAGCAGTACGTC. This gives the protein CSAGSGGPWNLYEQYV.

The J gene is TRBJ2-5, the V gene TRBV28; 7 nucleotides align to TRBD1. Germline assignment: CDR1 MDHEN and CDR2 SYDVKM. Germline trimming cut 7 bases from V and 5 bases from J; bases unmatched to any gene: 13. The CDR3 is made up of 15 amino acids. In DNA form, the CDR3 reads TGTGCCAGCACAAGTCGGGGACAGAAGGGGGAGACCCAGTACTTC. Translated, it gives CASTSRGQKGETQYF.

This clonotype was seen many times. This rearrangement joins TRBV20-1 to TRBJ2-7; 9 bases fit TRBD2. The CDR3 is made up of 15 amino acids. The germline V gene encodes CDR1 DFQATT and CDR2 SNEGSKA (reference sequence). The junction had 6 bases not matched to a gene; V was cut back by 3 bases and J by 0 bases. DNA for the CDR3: TGCAGTGCTAGTAGGCTAGCGGGGCCCTCCTACGAGCAGTACGTC. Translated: CSASRLAGPSYEQYV.

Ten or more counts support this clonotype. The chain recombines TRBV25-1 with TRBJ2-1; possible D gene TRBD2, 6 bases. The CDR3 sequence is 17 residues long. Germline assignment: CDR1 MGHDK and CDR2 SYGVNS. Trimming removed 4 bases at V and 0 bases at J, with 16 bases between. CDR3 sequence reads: CASSGGTPLRSYNEQFF. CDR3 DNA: TGTGCCAGCAGTGGCGGGACTCCACTCCGCTCCTACAATGAGCAGTTCTTC.

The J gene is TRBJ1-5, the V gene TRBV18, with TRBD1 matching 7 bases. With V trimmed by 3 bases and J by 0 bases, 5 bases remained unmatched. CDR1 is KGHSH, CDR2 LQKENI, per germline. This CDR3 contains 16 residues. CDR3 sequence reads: CASSPTGMYSNQPQHF. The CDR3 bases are TGTGCCAGCTCACCGACAGGGATGTATAGCAATCAGCCCCAGCATTTT. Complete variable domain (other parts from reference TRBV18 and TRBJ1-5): NAGVMQNPRHLVRRRGQEARLRCSPMKGHSHVYWYRQLPEEGLKFMVYLQKENIIDESGMPKERFSAEFPKEGPSILRIQQVVRGDSAAYFCASSPTGMYSNQPQHFGDGTRLSIL.

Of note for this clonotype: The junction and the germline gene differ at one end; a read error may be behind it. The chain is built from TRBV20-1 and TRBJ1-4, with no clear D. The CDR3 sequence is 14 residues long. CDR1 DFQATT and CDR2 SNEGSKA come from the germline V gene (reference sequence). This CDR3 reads CSARVGSANEKLFF. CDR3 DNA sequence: TGCAGTGCGAGAGTGGGGTCGGCTAATGAAAAACTGTTTTTT.

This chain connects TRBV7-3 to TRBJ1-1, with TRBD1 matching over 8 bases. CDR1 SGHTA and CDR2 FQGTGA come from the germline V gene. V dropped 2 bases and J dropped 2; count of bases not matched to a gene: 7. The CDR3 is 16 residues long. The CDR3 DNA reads TGTGCCAGCAGCTTACAGGGGGCCCGACTCAACACTGAAGCTTTCTTT. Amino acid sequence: CASSLQGARLNTEAFF.

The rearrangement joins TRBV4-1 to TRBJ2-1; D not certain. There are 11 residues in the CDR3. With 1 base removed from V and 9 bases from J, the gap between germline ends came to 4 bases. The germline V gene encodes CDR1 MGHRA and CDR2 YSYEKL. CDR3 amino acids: CASSQAVEQFF. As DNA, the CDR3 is TGCGCCAGCAGCCAAGCGGTTGAGCAGTTCTTC.

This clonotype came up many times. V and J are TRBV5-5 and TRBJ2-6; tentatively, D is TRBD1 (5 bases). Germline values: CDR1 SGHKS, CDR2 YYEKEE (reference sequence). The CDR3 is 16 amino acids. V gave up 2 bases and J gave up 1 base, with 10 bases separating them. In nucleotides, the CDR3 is TGTGCCAGCAGCTTACTGCCAGGGTCTGGGGCCAACGTCCTGACTTTC. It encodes CASSLLPGSGANVLTF.